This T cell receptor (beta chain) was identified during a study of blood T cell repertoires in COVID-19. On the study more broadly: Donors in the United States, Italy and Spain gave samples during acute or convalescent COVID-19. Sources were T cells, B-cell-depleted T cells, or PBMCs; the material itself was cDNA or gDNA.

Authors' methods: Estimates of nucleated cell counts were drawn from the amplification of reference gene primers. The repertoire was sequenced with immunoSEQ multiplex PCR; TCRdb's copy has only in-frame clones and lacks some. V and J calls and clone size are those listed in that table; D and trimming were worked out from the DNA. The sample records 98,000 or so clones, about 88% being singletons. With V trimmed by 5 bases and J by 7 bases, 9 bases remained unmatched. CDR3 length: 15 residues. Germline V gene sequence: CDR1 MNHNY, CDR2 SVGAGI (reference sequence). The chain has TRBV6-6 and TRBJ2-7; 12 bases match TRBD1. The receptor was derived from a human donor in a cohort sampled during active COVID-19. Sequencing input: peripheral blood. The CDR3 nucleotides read TGTGCCAGCAGTAACCCGGGACAGGGGGCGTGGGAGCAGTACTTC. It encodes CASSNPGQGAWEQYF.